The clone carrying this TCR beta chain has a handful of counts. This record comes from a study of blood T cell repertoires in COVID-19. Study-level background: Acute-phase and convalescent COVID-19 samples originated in the United States, Italy and Spain.

The CDR3 extends over 15 amino acids. Per the germline V gene, CDR1 is LGHNA and CDR2 is YSLEER. The ends were cut back, 8 bases at V and 2 bases at J, with 19 bases in the middle. Sequenced by immunoSEQ multiplex PCR; TCRdb stores in-frame clones only, minus some. This table has 200,000 to 250,000 clones, around 81% appearing once. Input material: peripheral blood. The chain uses TRBV4-3 and TRBJ2-7; D might be TRBD2 (5 bases). This receptor was taken from an elderly woman with COVID-19, enrolled during active disease. The CDR3 spells CASRPDSEGPYEQYF. CDR3 sequence (DNA): TGCGCCAGCCGGCCGGACTCCGAAGGTCCCTACGAGCAGTACTTC.